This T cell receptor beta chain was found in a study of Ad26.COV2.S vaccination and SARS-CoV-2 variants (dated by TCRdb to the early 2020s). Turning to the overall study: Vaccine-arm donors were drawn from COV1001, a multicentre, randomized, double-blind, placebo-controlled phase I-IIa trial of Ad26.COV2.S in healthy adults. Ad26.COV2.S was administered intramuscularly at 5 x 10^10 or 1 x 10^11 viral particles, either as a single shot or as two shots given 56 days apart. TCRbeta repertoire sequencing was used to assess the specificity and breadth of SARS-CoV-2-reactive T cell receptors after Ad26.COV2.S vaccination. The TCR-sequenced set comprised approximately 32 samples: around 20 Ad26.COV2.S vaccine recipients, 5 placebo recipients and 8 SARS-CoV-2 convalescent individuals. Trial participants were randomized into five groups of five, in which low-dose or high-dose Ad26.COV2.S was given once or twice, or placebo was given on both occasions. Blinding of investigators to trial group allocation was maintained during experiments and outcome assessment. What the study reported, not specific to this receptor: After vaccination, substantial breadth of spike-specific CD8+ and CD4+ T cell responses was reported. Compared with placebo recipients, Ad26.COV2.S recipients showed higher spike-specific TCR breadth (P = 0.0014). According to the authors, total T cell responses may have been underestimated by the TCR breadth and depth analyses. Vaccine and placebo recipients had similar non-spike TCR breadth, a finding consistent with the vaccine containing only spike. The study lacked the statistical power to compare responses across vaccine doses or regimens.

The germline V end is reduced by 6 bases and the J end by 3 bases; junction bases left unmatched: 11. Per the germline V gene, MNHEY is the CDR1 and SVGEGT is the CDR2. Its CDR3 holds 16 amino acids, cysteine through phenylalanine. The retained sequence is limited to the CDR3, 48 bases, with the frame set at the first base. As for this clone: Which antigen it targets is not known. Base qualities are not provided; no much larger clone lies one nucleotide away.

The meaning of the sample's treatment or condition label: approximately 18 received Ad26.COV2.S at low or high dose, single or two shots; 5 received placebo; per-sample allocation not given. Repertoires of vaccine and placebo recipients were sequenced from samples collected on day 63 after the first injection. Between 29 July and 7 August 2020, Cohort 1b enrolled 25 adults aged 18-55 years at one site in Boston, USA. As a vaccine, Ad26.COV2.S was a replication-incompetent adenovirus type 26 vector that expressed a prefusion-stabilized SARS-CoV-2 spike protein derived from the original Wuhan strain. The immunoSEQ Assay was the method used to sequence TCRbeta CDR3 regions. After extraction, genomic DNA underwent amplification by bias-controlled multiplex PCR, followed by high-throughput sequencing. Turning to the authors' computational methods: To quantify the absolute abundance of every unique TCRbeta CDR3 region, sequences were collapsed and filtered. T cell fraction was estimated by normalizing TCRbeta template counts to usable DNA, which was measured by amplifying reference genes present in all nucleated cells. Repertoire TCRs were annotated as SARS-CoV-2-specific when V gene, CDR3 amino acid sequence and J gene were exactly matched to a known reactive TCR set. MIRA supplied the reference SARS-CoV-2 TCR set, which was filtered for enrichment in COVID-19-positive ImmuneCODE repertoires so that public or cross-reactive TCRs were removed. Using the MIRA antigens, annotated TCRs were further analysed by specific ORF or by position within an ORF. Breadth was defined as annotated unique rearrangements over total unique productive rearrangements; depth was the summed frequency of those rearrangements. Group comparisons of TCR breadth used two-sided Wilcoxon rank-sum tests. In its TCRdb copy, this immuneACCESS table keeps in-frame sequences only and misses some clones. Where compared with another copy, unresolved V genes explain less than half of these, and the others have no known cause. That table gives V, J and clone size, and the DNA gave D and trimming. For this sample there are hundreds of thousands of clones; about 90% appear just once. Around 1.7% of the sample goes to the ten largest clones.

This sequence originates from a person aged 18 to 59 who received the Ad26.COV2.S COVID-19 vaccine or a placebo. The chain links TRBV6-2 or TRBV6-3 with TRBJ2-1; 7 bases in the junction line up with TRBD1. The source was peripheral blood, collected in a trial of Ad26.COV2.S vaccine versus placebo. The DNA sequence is TGTGCCAGCAGCCCCACCAGACAGGGATTCTACAATGAGCAGTTCTTC. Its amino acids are CASSPTRQGFYNEQFF.